These T cell receptor beta chains were read from a single sample in a study of multiple sclerosis patients with progressive multifocal leukoencephalopathy. Sequencing was performed with immunoSEQ multiplex PCR; in TCRdb, only in-frame clones are kept and a portion is missing. The profile shows tens of thousands of clones, 75% to 90% of them singletons. This specimen was PBMCs, taken from a patient treated with natalizumab. The receptors stem from a young woman with progressive multifocal leukoencephalopathy. The conserved cysteine and the conserved F or W are not part of the CDR3 here.

TRBV14,TRBJ1-4,ASSQATGRGKLF
TRBV29-1,TRBJ2-3,SAGQSSTDTQY
TRBV7-2,TRBJ2-7,ASSPQGTSYEQY
TRBV6-5,TRBJ1-1,ASIRSGVEINEAF
TRBV2,TRBJ1-5,ASSDSAGTYVPQH
TRBV19,TRBJ2-5,ASSPGHSGTQY
TRBV2,TRBJ2-1,ASNNRGSNEQF
TRBV30,TRBJ1-1,AWSAWGRGPTEAF
TRBV5-4,TRBJ2-3,ASSSQGGRADTQY
TRBV6-6,TRBJ2-7,ASTSWDRGPEQY
TRBV27,TRBJ1-6,ASSPRPLSGNSPLH
TRBV7-9,TRBJ2-2,ASSLVEVGGELF
TRBV19,TRBJ2-2,ASSIITGELF
TRBV19,TRBJ2-1,ASSIYGLAGVYNEQF
TRBV6-1,TRBJ2-7,ASRPEAGSSYEQY
TRBV9,TRBJ2-7,ASSEGQQGDEQY
TRBV7-9,TRBJ1-4,ASSFVEKLF
TRBV7-6,TRBJ1-5,ASSPQGRGYSNQPQH
TRBV18,TRBJ2-1,ASSETSGGADEQF
TRBV9,TRBJ1-2,ASSVALGGGGGYT
TRBV11-2,TRBJ1-2,ASSLGDGYT
TRBV30,TRBJ1-2,AWRPGPTNYGYT
TRBV27,.,ASSPGAAKVYEQY
TRBV4-2,TRBJ2-7,ASSQEIGTGSYEQY
TRBV25-1,TRBJ2-2,ASSETGDTGELF
TRBV27,TRBJ2-1,ASSLRGPMNEQF
TRBV18,TRBJ1-1,ASSPLGPWANTEAF
TRBV7-2,TRBJ2-2,ASRPPGLAGTGELF
TRBV18,TRBJ2-7,ASSPVRGYEQY
TRBV20-1,TRBJ2-7,SASQGYEQY
TRBV28,TRBJ1-5,ASSLGGIMSNQPQH
TRBV30,TRBJ2-7,AWRGPLDREQY
TRBV30,TRBJ2-7,AWSGGGLEQY